This TCR beta chain stems from a study of cytomegalovirus exposure and HLA in healthy donors. Study-wide background: An early data release held around 80 million unique TCRs from HLA-typed donors.

Study conclusions and caveats: The study put some 150 TCR beta chains on its list as cytomegalovirus-associated. A later analysis reportedly found that, within productive TCRs, an Asian-associated ancestry cluster had fewer N-insertions than the mean observed across the 666 donors.

The CDR3 runs to 14 residues. Trimming pared 0 bases from V and 5 bases from J, leaving 10 bases between. Per the germline V gene, CDR1 is SGHDN and CDR2 is FVKESK. PCR amplification relied on 60 Vbeta primers (plus 13 Jbeta primers). Sequencing was performed with immunoSEQ multiplex PCR; in TCRdb, only in-frame clones are kept and a portion is missing. The sample has 95,000 to 150,000 clones; roughly 14% are singletons. A few counts support this clone. Its specificity is unknown. The clonotype comes from a woman between 18 and 30 years old in good health and CMV-seronegative. The chain joins TRBV14 to TRBJ1-2; D not certain. The sequenced material came from PBMCs. In nucleotides, the CDR3 is TGTGCCAGCAGCCAAGATAACAGAGCATATGGCTACACCTTC. The encoded protein is CASSQDNRAYGYTF. Together with reference TRBV14 and TRBJ1-2, the CDR3 gives the full variable domain: EAGVTQFPSHSVIEKGQTVTLRCDPISGHDNLYWYRRVMGKEIKFLLHFVKESKQDESGMPNNRFLAERTGGTYSTLKVQPAELEDSGVYFCASSQDNRAYGYTFGSGTRLTVV.